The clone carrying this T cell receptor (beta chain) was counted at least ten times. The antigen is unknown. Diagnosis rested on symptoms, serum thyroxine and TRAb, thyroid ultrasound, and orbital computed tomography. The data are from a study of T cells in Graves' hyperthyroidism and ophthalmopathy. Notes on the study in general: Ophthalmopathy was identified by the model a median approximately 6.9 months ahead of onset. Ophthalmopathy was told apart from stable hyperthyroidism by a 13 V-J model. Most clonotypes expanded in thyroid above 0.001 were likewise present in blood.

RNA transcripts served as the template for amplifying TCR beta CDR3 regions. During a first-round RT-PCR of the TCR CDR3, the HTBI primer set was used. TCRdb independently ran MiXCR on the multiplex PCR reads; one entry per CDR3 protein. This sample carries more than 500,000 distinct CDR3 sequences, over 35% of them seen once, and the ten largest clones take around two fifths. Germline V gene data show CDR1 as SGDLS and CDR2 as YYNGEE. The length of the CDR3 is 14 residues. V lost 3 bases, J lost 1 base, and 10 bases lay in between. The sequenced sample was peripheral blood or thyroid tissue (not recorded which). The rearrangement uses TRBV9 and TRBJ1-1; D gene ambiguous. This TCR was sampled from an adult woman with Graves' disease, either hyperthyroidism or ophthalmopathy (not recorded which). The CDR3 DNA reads TGTGCCAGCAGCGAGATCCCCGGGAACACTGAAGCTTTCTTT. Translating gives CASSEIPGNTEAFF.